This is a list of T cell receptor beta chains from one sample in a study of blood T cell repertoires in COVID-19. TCRdb's table, derived via immunoSEQ multiplex PCR, lists solely in-frame clones and lacks some. The table includes roughly 150,000 clones, 87% detected once. The specimen was peripheral blood. The receptors were sampled from a human donor in a cohort sampled during active COVID-19. Each CDR3 is given with its conserved first and last residue. A D gene is named only where the DNA matches it firmly. Size tells how often a clone was seen (once, few, many) or the class of an expanded clone, and some rows leave it out.

clone size: -; J gene: TRBJ2-7; V gene: TRBV6-5; D gene: -; CDR3 protein: CASRAGRLRPYEQYF; CDR3 DNA: TGTGCCAGCAGGGCGGGACGTCTTCGACCCTACGAGCAGTACTTC
clone size: -; J gene: TRBJ2-5; V gene: TRBV3-1/TRBV3-2; D gene: TRBD2; CDR3 protein: CASSQEALAGGPERETQYF; CDR3 DNA: TGTGCCAGCAGCCAAGAAGCGCTAGCGGGGGGGCCGGAGAGGGAGACCCAGTACTTC
clone size: -; J gene: TRBJ1-1; V gene: TRBV4-1; D gene: -; CDR3 protein: CASSSREVNIEAFF; CDR3 DNA: TGCGCCAGCAGCTCCCGTGAGGTGAACATTGAAGCTTTCTTT
clone size: -; J gene: TRBJ2-7; V gene: TRBV30; D gene: TRBD1; CDR3 protein: CAWTHPDRDTYEQYF; CDR3 DNA: TGTGCCTGGACCCACCCCGACAGGGATACCTACGAGCAGTACTTC
clone size: -; J gene: TRBJ1-4; V gene: TRBV28; D gene: -; CDR3 protein: CASQGWAQGNEKLFF; CDR3 DNA: TGTGCCTCTCAGGGATGGGCGCAAGGTAATGAAAAACTGTTTTTT
clone size: -; J gene: TRBJ2-7; V gene: TRBV28; D gene: -; CDR3 protein: CASSTQEYEQYF; CDR3 DNA: TGTGCCAGCAGCACTCAGGAATACGAGCAGTACTTC
clone size: many; J gene: TRBJ2-7; V gene: TRBV1; D gene: -; CDR3 protein: CTSSQDAPRGGGYEQYF; CDR3 DNA: TGCACCAGCAGCCAAGACGCCCCTCGGGGGGGTGGTTACGAGCAGTACTTC
clone size: once; J gene: TRBJ2-7; V gene: TRBV10-3; D gene: -; CDR3 protein: CAISGGGASGYEQYF; CDR3 DNA: TGTGCCATCAGTGGAGGGGGCGCGAGCGGGTACGAGCAGTACTTC
clone size: -; J gene: TRBJ1-2; V gene: TRBV19; D gene: TRBD1; CDR3 protein: CASSMATGGIYGYTF; CDR3 DNA: TGTGCCAGTAGTATGGCGACAGGGGGGATCTATGGCTACACCTTC
clone size: -; J gene: TRBJ1-2; V gene: TRBV30; D gene: -; CDR3 protein: CAWTRVPRGYTF; CDR3 DNA: TGTGCCTGGACCCGGGTCCCTCGGGGCTACACCTTC
clone size: -; J gene: TRBJ2-2; V gene: TRBV5-6; D gene: -; CDR3 protein: CASKGRGSNTGELFF; CDR3 DNA: TGTGCCAGCAAAGGACGGGGATCGAACACCGGGGAGCTGTTTTTT
clone size: -; J gene: TRBJ1-5; V gene: TRBV28; D gene: -; CDR3 protein: CASSFGGGLSNQPQHF; CDR3 DNA: TGTGCCAGCAGTTTCGGGGGGGGCCTTAGCAATCAGCCCCAGCATTTT
clone size: -; J gene: TRBJ2-7; V gene: TRBV19; D gene: TRBD2; CDR3 protein: CASMSGRDYEQYF; CDR3 DNA: TGTGCCAGTATGAGCGGGAGGGACTACGAGCAGTACTTC
clone size: -; J gene: TRBJ1-3; V gene: TRBV7-9; D gene: -; CDR3 protein: CATGGNFTSGNTIYF; CDR3 DNA: TGTGCCACCGGGGGGAATTTTACCTCTGGAAACACCATATATTTT
clone size: -; J gene: TRBJ2-3; V gene: TRBV6-1; D gene: -; CDR3 protein: CASSEMVAVTDTQYF; CDR3 DNA: TGTGCCAGCAGTGAAATGGTAGCGGTCACAGATACGCAGTATTTT
clone size: -; J gene: TRBJ2-7; V gene: TRBV7-2; D gene: TRBD2; CDR3 protein: CASNPERLAGNEQYF; CDR3 DNA: TGTGCCAGCAACCCCGAGCGACTAGCGGGGAACGAGCAGTACTTC
clone size: -; J gene: TRBJ1-6; V gene: TRBV7-9; D gene: -; CDR3 protein: CASSPGNSPLHF; CDR3 DNA: TGTGCCAGCAGCCCAGGCAATTCACCCCTCCACTTT